This is a list of T cell receptor beta chains from one sample in a study of blood T cell repertoires in COVID-19. The data were produced by immunoSEQ multiplex PCR, yet TCRdb's version contains in-frame clones alone and is incomplete. The sample comprises approximately 270,000 clones, approximately 83% of which are singletons, and roughly 9.8% rests with the top ten. The sample consisted of peripheral blood. These receptors originate from a man older than 75 with acute or convalescent COVID-19. CDR3s include the opening cysteine and the closing phenylalanine or tryptophan.

TRBJ1-2,TRBV15,CATSRAKGGQTTLNYGYTF
TRBJ2-3,TRBV29-1,CSVEDLHTRSTDTQYF
TRBJ2-7,TRBV5-5,CASSFGPRGGTGLNEQYF
TRBJ1-4,TRBV10-1,CASSGGQGAGEKLFF
TRBJ2-3,TRBV27,CASTDGTTTDTQYF
TRBJ1-5,TRBV18,CASSQDRSYQPQHF
TRBJ1-5,TRBV18,CASSPPGRARNQPQHF
TRBJ1-3,TRBV6-5,CASRETGGSRNTIYF
TRBJ2-7,TRBV6-4,CASSAVQGYEQYF
TRBJ2-5,TRBV6-5,CASSYSYRLETQYF
TRBJ2-7,TRBV24-1,CATSDGAAYEQYF
TRBJ2-3,TRBV5-1,CASRYSGTGPTDTQYF
TRBJ2-7,TRBV5-6,CASSSVARSSYEQYF
TRBJ2-7,TRBV3-1/TRBV3-2,CASSLGAFPYEQYF
TRBJ2-7,TRBV6-2/TRBV6-3,CASSYSTGPLEQYF
TRBJ2-6,TRBV5-5,CASSLGQAGANVLTF
TRBJ2-7,TRBV18,CASSEDRAYEQYF
TRBJ2-7,TRBV6-6,CASSFLQGPDEQYF
TRBJ2-5,TRBV6-5,CAARQGTRETQYF
TRBJ2-4,TRBV11-2,CASSLVGQYNIQYF
TRBJ1-1,TRBV5-4,CASSLAGGAWTEAFF
TRBJ2-1,TRBV19,CASSPHSGRAAAYNEQFF
TRBJ1-3,TRBV28,CASSWGQRNTIYF
TRBJ2-7,TRBV9,CASTRGTGVYEQYF